The clone carrying this T cell receptor beta chain was found once. This sample is part of a study of blood T cell repertoires in COVID-19. Study-wide background: The samples span acute and convalescent COVID-19 from the United States, Italy and Spain. PBMCs, B-cell-depleted T cells, or T cells were the source of the cDNA or gDNA that made up the material.

Original processing methods: Nucleated cell number was recorded as an estimate derived from reference gene primer amplification. Some clones are missing from TCRdb's copy, which holds only in-frame ones; the method was immunoSEQ multiplex PCR. V, J and clone size reflect that table, while D and trimming were determined from the DNA. This sample has about 300,000 clones, with over 75% found just once. V was clipped by 0 bases and J by 5 bases, with 11 bases between them. Germline-derived CDR1 and CDR2 are MNHEY and SVGAGI. This CDR3 comprises 15 residues. The chain employs TRBV6-5 and TRBJ1-5; TRBD1 might be the D (5 bases). The clonotype originates from a human donor in a cohort sampled during active COVID-19. The sequenced sample consisted of peripheral blood. The CDR3 reads CASSYSIVGDQPQHF. For the CDR3, the DNA is TGTGCCAGCAGTTACTCGATAGTAGGGGATCAGCCCCAGCATTTT.